The rows below give T cell receptor beta chains drawn from one sample of a study of cytomegalovirus exposure and HLA in healthy donors. Clones were read by immunoSEQ multiplex PCR, and TCRdb kept only the in-frame ones, dropping some. The sample holds over 90,000 clones; approximately 73% are singletons and the top ten take 10%. Sequencing input: PBMCs. The receptors here all came from a woman between 18 and 29 years old in good health and CMV-seropositive. The CDR3 runs from the conserved cysteine through the conserved F or W. The D gene is left open where the match is weak. Only some rows state a clone size, as once, few, many or a class for expanded clones.

cdr3_nt: TGTGCCAGCAGCCTGCCAACAGGTATACCTTCACCCCTCCACTTT; cdr3_aa: CASSLPTGIPSPLHF; v_call: TRBV5-6; j_call: TRBJ1-6; d_call: -; clone_size: -
cdr3_nt: TGTGCCATCAGAACGACAGAAAACTATGGCTACACCTTC; cdr3_aa: CAIRTTENYGYTF; v_call: TRBV10-3; j_call: TRBJ1-2; d_call: -; clone_size: once
cdr3_nt: TGTGCCATCAGTGAGTCATATGCCCAACGGGGGCAAGAGACCCAGTACTTC; cdr3_aa: CAISESYAQRGQETQYF; v_call: TRBV10-3; j_call: TRBJ2-5; d_call: -; clone_size: -
cdr3_nt: TGTGCCAGCAGCGAACGGAGGTCGCGGGGAATACAAGAGACCCAGTACTTC; cdr3_aa: CASSERRSRGIQETQYF; v_call: TRBV7-8; j_call: TRBJ2-5; d_call: -; clone_size: few
cdr3_nt: TGTGCCAGTAGTGAGTGGGAGGGGTACAATGAGCAGTTCTTC; cdr3_aa: CASSEWEGYNEQFF; v_call: TRBV19; j_call: TRBJ2-1; d_call: TRBD2; clone_size: -
cdr3_nt: TGTGCCAGCAGCTCACTAGCACCTGATACGCAGTATTTT; cdr3_aa: CASSSLAPDTQYF; v_call: TRBV7-2; j_call: TRBJ2-3; d_call: -; clone_size: -
cdr3_nt: TGTGCCAGCAGCGCCTCCCTCCACAGGAACACTGAAGCTTTCTTT; cdr3_aa: CASSASLHRNTEAFF; v_call: TRBV9; j_call: TRBJ1-1; d_call: -; clone_size: -
cdr3_nt: TGTGCCAGCAGCCCTATGGCTCTAGCGGGAGGTTACAATGAGCAGTTCTTC; cdr3_aa: CASSPMALAGGYNEQFF; v_call: TRBV5-4; j_call: TRBJ2-1; d_call: TRBD2; clone_size: -
cdr3_nt: TGTGCCAGCAGTTTTTTTACAGGGGAATCGCAGTATTTT; cdr3_aa: CASSFFTGESQYF; v_call: TRBV28; j_call: TRBJ2-3; d_call: TRBD1; clone_size: -
cdr3_nt: TGTGCCAGCAGCTTAGAACCGGGACTAGCGGGAACGAGCACAGATACGCAGTATTTT; cdr3_aa: CASSLEPGLAGTSTDTQYF; v_call: TRBV7-2; j_call: TRBJ2-3; d_call: TRBD2; clone_size: -
cdr3_nt: TGTGCCAGCAGCGCAGGGGGCGATGGCTACACCTTC; cdr3_aa: CASSAGGDGYTF; v_call: TRBV9; j_call: TRBJ1-2; d_call: TRBD1; clone_size: few
cdr3_nt: TGTGCCAGCACCCCCCCTTTAGAGAACACTGAAGCTTTCTTT; cdr3_aa: CASTPPLENTEAFF; v_call: TRBV2; j_call: TRBJ1-1; d_call: -; clone_size: -
cdr3_nt: TGTGCCAGCAGCCAGGGTTATCAGCCCCAGCATTTT; cdr3_aa: CASSQGYQPQHF; v_call: TRBV6-1; j_call: TRBJ1-5; d_call: -; clone_size: many
cdr3_nt: TGTGCCACCTCCGGAGGCATGATATTGATGTACACCGGGGAGCTGTTTTTT; cdr3_aa: CATSGGMILMYTGELFF; v_call: TRBV28; j_call: TRBJ2-2; d_call: -; clone_size: -
cdr3_nt: TGTGCCAGCAGCGTAGCAATGACTTCCAATGAGCAGTTCTTC; cdr3_aa: CASSVAMTSNEQFF; v_call: TRBV9; j_call: TRBJ2-1; d_call: -; clone_size: -
cdr3_nt: TGTGCCAGCAGTACAACGGACAGGGAAAATGAAAAACTGTTTTTT; cdr3_aa: CASSTTDRENEKLFF; v_call: TRBV6-6; j_call: TRBJ1-4; d_call: TRBD1; clone_size: -